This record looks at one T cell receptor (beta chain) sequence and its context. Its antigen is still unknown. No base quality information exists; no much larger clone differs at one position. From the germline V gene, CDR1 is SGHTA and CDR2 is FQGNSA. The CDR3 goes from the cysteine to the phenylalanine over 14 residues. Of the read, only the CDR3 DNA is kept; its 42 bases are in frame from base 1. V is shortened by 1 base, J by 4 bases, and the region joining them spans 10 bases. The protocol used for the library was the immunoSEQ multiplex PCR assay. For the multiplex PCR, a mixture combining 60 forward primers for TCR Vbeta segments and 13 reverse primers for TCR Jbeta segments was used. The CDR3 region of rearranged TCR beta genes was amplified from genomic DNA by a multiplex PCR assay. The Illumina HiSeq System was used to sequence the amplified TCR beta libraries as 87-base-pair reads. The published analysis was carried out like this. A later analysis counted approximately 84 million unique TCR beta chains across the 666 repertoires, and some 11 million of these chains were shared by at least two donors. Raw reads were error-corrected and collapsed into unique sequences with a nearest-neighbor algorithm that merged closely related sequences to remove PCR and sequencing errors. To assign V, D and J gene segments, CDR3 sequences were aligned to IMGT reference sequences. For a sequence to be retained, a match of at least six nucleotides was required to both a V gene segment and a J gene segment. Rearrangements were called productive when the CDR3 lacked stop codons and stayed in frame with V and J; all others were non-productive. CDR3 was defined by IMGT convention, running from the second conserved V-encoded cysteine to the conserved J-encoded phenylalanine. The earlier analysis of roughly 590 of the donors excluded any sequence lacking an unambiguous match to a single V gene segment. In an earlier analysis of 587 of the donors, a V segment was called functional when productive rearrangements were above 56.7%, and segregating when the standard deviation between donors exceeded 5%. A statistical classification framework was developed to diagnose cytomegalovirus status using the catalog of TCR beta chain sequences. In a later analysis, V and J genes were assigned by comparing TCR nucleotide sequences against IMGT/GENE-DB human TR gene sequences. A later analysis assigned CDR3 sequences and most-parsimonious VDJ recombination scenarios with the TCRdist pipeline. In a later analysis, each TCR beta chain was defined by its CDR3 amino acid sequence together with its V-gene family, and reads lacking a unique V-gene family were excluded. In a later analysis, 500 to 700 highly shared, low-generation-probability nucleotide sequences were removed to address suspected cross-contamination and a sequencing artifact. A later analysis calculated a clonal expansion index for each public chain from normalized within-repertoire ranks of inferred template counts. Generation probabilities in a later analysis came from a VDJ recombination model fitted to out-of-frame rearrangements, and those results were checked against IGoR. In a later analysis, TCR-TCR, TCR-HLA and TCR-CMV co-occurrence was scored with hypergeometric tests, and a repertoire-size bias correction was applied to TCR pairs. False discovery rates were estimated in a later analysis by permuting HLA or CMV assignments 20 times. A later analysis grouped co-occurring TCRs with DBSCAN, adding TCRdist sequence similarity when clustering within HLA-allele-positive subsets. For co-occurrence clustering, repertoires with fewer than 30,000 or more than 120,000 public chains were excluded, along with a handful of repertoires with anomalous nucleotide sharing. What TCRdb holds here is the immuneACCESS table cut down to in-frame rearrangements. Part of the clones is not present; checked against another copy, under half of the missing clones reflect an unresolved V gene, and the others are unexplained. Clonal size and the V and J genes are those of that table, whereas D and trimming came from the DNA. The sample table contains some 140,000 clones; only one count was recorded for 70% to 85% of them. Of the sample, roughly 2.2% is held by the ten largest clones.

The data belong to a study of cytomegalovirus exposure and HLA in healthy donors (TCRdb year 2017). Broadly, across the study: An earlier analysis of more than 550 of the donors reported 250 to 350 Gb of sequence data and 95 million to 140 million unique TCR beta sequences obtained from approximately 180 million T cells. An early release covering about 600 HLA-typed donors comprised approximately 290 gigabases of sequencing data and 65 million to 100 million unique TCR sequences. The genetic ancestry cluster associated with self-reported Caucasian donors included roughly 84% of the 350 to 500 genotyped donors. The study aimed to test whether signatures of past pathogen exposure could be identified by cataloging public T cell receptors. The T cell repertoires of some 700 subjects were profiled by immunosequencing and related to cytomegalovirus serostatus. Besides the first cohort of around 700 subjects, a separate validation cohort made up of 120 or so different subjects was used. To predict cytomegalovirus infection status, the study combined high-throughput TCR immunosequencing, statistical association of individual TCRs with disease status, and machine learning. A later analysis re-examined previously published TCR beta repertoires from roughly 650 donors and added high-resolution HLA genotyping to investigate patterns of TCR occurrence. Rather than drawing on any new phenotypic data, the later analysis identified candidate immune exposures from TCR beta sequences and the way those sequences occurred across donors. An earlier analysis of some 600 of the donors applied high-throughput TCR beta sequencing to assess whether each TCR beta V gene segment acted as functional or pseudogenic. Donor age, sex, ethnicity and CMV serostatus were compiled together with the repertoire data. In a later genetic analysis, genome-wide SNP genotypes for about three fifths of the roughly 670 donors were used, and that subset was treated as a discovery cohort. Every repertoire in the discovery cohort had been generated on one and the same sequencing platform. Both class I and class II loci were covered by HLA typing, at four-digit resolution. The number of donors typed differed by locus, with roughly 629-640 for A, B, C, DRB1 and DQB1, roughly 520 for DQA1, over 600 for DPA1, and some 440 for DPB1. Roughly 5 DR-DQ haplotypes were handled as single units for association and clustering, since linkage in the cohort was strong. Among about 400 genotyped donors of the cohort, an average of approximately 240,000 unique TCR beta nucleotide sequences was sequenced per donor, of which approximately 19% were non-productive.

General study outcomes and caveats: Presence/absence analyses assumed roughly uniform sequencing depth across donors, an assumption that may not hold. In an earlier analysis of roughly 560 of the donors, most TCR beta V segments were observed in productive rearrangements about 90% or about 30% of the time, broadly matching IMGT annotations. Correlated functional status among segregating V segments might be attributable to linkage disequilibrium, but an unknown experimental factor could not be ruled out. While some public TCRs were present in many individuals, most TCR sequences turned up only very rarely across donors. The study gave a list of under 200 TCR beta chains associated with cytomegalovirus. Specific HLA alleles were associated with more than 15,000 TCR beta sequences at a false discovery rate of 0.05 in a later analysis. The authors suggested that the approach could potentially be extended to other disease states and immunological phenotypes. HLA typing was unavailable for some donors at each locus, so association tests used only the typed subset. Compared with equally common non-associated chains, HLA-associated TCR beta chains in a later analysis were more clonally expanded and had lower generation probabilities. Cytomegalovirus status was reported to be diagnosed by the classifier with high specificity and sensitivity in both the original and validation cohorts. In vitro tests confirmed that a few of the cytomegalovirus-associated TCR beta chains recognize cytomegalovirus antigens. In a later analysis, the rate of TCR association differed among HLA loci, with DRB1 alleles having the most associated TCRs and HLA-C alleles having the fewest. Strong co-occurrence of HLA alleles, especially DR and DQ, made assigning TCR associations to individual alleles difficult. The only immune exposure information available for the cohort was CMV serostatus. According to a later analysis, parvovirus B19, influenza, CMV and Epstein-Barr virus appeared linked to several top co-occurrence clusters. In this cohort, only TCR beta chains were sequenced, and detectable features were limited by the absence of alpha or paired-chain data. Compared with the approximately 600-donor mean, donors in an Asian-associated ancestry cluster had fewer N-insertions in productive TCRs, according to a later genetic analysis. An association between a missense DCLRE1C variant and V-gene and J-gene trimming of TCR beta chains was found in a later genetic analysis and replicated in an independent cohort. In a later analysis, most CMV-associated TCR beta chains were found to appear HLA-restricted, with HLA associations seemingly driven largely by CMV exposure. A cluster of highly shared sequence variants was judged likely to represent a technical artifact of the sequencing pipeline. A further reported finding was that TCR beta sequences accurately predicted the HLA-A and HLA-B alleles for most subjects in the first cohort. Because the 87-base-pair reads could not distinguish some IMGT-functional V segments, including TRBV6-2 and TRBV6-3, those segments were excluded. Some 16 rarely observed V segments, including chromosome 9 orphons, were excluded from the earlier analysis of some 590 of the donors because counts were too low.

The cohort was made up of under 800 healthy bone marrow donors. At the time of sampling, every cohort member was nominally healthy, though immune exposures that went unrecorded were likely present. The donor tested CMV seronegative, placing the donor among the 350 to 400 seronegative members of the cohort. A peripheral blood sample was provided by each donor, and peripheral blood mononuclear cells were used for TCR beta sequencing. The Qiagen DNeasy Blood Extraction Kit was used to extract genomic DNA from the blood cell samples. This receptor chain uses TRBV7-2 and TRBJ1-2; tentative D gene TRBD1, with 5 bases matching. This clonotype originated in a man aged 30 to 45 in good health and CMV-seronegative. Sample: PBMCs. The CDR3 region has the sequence CASSLVWQGYGYTF. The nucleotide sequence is TGTGCCAGCAGCTTAGTCTGGCAGGGCTATGGCTACACCTTC.